The 17 T cell receptor beta chains in this list originate from one sample, sequenced in a study of early T cells in non-severe SARS-CoV-2 infection. One entry per CDR3 protein, called by TCRdb with MiXCR from the 5' RACE reads. Here the sample spans around 64,000 distinct CDR3 sequences, approximately 10% being singletons. The sample was whole blood, taken at baseline. The source of these receptors is an adult who was a healthcare worker with PCR-confirmed SARS-CoV-2 infection or an uninfected control (not recorded which).

The V and J genes are TRBV29-1 and TRBJ2-5; the D gene could be TRBD1 or TRBD2 (6 bases each). This CDR3 spans 14 amino acids. V was trimmed by 3 bases and J by 5 bases, leaving 16 bases between them. Germline V CDR1 and CDR2: SQVTM, ANQGSEA. The CDR3 DNA reads as TGCAGCGTTGACCCGAGGGGGGCAAGTGAGACCCAGTACTTC. Amino acid sequence: CSVDPRGASETQYF.

Remarks on this clonotype: A read error may produce the germline difference seen at one junction end. The genes are TRBV2 and TRBJ2-7, with a weak D call TRBD1 (6 bases). The CDR3 length is 13 residues. CDR1 and CDR2 (germline): SNHLY, FYNNEI. The CDR3: CASCDGQKYEQYF. The CDR3 DNA is TGTGCCAGCTGTGACGGACAGAAATACGAGCAGTACTTC.

The CDR3 loop is CASSQATMLGDYGYTF. The CDR3 nucleotides are TGTGCCAGCAGCCAAGCTACCATGTTGGGGGACTATGGCTACACCTTC. The V call is TRBV14, the J call TRBJ1-2; D possibly corresponds to TRBD1 (5 bases). CDR1 and CDR2 from the germline V gene are SGHDN and FVKESK. The CDR3 runs 16 residues. The V end was cut by 1 base, the J end by 3 bases, with 15 bases between.

Many counts were recorded for this clonotype. The chain joins TRBV18 to TRBJ2-1; either TRBD1 or TRBD2 may supply D (5 bases each). This CDR3 comprises 16 residues. The germline CDR1 and CDR2 sequences are KGHSH and LQKENI. Between the trimmed V and J ends, which lost 2 bases and 3 bases, there was a span of 14 bases. The CDR3 is CASSPRSGTLYNEQFF. CDR3 DNA sequence: TGTGCCAGCTCACCAAGGTCCGGGACGCTCTACAATGAGCAGTTCTTC.

This clonotype was seen many times. The chain employs TRBV29-1 and TRBJ1-1; 7 nucleotides line up with TRBD1. Per germline, CDR1 SQVTM and CDR2 ANQGSEA. V shed 7 bases, J shed 2 bases, and the junction held 4 bases outside the gene matches. The CDR3 covers 12 residues. This chain's CDR3 is CSAGTVNTEAFF. CDR3 DNA sequence: TGCAGCGCAGGGACAGTAAACACTGAAGCTTTCTTT.

This clonotype was counted a few times. This rearrangement joins TRBV7-9 to TRBJ2-4; possible D gene TRBD1, 7 bases. The CDR3 has 15 residues. Per the germline V gene, CDR1 is SEHNR and CDR2 is FQNEAQ (reference sequence). With 2 bases removed from V and 8 bases from J, the gap between germline ends came to 16 bases. In DNA form, the CDR3 reads TGTGCCAGCAGCTTAACCCAGGGGGGATTGGACATTCAGTACTTC. This codes for CASSLTQGGLDIQYF. The entire variable domain, with the rest obtained from reference TRBV7-9 and TRBJ2-4, is as follows: DTGVSQNPRHKITKRGQNVTFRCDPISEHNRLYWYRQTLGQGPEFLTYFQNEAQLEKSRLLSDRFSAERPKGSFSTLEIQRTEQGDSAMYLCASSLTQGGLDIQYFGAGTRLSVL.

This clonotype was seen a few times. The chain combines TRBV13 with TRBJ1-4, with D possibly TRBD1 on 5 matching bases. Germline-derived CDR1 and CDR2 are PRHDT and FYEKMQ (reference sequence). Trimming removed 5 bases at V and 8 bases at J, with 12 bases between. This CDR3 contains 13 residues. This CDR3 reads CASSLRDVEKLFF. In nucleotides, the CDR3 is TGTGCCAGCAGCCTACGGGACGTAGAAAAACTGTTTTTT.

J is TRBJ2-4 and V is TRBV19, with TRBD1 as a possible D gene (6 bases). V lost 8 bases and J lost 0, with 17 bases in between. The length of the CDR3 is 16 residues. Germline V gene sequence: CDR1 LNHDA, CDR2 SQIVND (reference sequence). Here the CDR3 reads CASALYGTLAKNIQYF. DNA for the CDR3: TGTGCCAGTGCCCTGTATGGGACACTAGCCAAAAACATTCAGTACTTC.

This clonotype turned up a few times. The chain links TRBV5-1 to TRBJ2-3; 8 bases map to TRBD2. There are 15 residues in the CDR3. Per germline, CDR1 SGHRS and CDR2 YFSETQ. The trim removed 3 bases at V and 6 bases at J, leaving 9 bases unmatched. CDR3 nucleotide sequence: TGCGCCAGCAGCTGGGATAACTCGGGAGGGGATACGCAGTATTTT. Amino acid sequence: CASSWDNSGGDTQYF.

This clonotype was found many times. This rearrangement joins TRBV5-5 to TRBJ1-1, with no clear D. CDR1 and CDR2 from the germline V gene are SGHKS and YYEKEE (reference sequence). With 4 bases removed from V and 0 bases from J, the gap between germline ends came to 10 bases. This CDR3 spans 14 amino acids. CDR3 in DNA: TGTGCCAGCAGCACACAGAATATGAACACTGAAGCTTTCTTT. It is translated as CASSTQNMNTEAFF.

This clonotype is judged medium-sized. The chain uses TRBV2 and TRBJ2-3, with 9 bases fitting TRBD2. CDR1 and CDR2 (germline): SNHLY, FYNNEI. The length of the CDR3 is 15 residues. V lost 4 bases, J lost 3 bases, and 5 bases stayed unmatched. CDR3 residues: CASSGLAGITDTQYF. The CDR3, as DNA: TGTGCCAGCAGTGGGCTAGCGGGGATAACAGATACGCAGTATTTT.

This clonotype has a handful of counts. This rearrangement joins TRBV9 to TRBJ1-2, with D possibly being TRBD1 (6 bases). This CDR3 spans 14 amino acids. CDR1 is SGDLS and CDR2 is YYNGEE in the germline V gene. The germline V and J ends were trimmed by 4 bases and 4 bases, with 14 bases remaining between them. The CDR3 here is CASSPKGEVYGYTF. The CDR3 DNA sequence: TGTGCCAGCAGCCCAAAGGGGGAGGTCTATGGCTACACCTTC.

This chain links TRBV18 with TRBJ1-2, with 7 bases lining up with TRBD1. The germline V gene has CDR1 KGHSH and CDR2 LQKENI. Trimming took 1 base from V and 4 from J; bases not matched to a gene: 3. This CDR3 has 14 amino acids. CDR3 nucleotide sequence: TGTGCCAGCTCACCACAGACAGGGATCTATGGCTACACCTTC. Protein: CASSPQTGIYGYTF.

This clonotype was counted between two and nine times. This sequence joins TRBV19 and TRBJ2-7, with no clear D. Looked up from germline, CDR1 is LNHDA and CDR2 is SQIVND (reference sequence). The V and J ends lost 2 bases and 4 bases respectively, with 12 bases between them. This CDR3 is 14 amino acids long. CDR3 amino acids: CASSIRRHPYEQYF. The CDR3 DNA sequence: TGTGCCAGTAGTATACGTCGACACCCTTACGAGCAGTACTTC.

This clonotype was seen more than once but under ten times. The rearrangement uses TRBV6-2 or TRBV6-3 and TRBJ2-1, with 7 nucleotides matching TRBD2. V was pared by 5 bases and J by 8 bases, with 9 bases of the junction left unmatched. Germline V lookup: CDR1 MNHEY, CDR2 SVGEGT. The CDR3 length is 14 residues. CDR3 amino acids: CASSPGRDFDEQFF. The CDR3, as DNA: TGTGCCAGCAGTCCGGGGAGGGATTTCGATGAGCAGTTCTTC.

This clonotype has at least ten counts. The genes are TRBV29-1 and TRBJ2-3; D uncertain. V lost 6 bases to trimming and J lost 0 bases, with 10 bases between them. Germline V CDR1 and CDR2: SQVTM, ANQGSEA. This CDR3 spans 13 amino acids. CDR3: CSVGIASTDTQYF. The CDR3 DNA follows: TGCAGCGTCGGCATAGCTAGCACAGATACGCAGTATTTT.

There are a few counts of this clonotype. This chain connects TRBV27 to TRBJ2-3, with D possibly TRBD2 on 6 matching bases. Germline assignment: CDR1 MNHEY and CDR2 SMNVEV (reference sequence). Trimming shortened V by 2 bases and J by 3 bases, and 9 bases separated the two germline ends. This CDR3 region has 14 residues. The CDR3 protein is CASSLGAGTDTQYF. CDR3 in DNA: TGTGCCAGCAGTTTAGGTGCGGGAACAGATACGCAGTATTTT.